This note documents a single T cell receptor (beta chain) sequence. This specimen belongs to a study of T cell changes during pregnancy in multiple sclerosis. The CDR3 loop spans 17 amino acids. V dropped 3 bases and J dropped 6 bases, with 23 bases sitting between them. Germline V gives CDR1 KGHSH, CDR2 LQKENI. Method: immunoSEQ multiplex PCR; TCRdb's copy keeps in-frame clones and lacks some. The sample carries roughly 52,000 clones, around 94% recorded once. Sequencing used CD8+ T cells from peripheral blood mononuclear cells, obtained in the third trimester of pregnancy. The sequence derives from a female donor with multiple sclerosis, enrolled in a pregnancy study. The rearrangement links TRBV18 to TRBJ1-2; possibly TRBD1 for D (5 bases). The CDR3 coding sequence is TGTGCCAGCTCACCGGGGTGGAGGGGCCGGGAGATCCATGGCTACACCTTC. Translating gives CASSPGWRGREIHGYTF. The full variable domain, completed using reference TRBV18 and TRBJ1-2, is NAGVMQNPRHLVRRRGQEARLRCSPMKGHSHVYWYRQLPEEGLKFMVYLQKENIIDESGMPKERFSAEFPKEGPSILRIQQVVRGDSAAYFCASSPGWRGREIHGYTFGSGTRLTVV.